These T cell receptor beta chains were read from a single sample in a study of blood T cell repertoires in COVID-19. This table comes from immunoSEQ multiplex PCR, and its TCRdb copy is limited to in-frame clones, with some not included. Of fewer than 70,000 clones listed, roughly 82% are singletons. Sequencing was done on a sample of peripheral blood. The receptor set was obtained from a woman aged 55-70 years with acute or convalescent COVID-19. Both conserved end residues are part of each CDR3. The order of the fields is D gene, J gene, CDR3 length, V gene, clone size, CDR3 protein, CDR3 DNA. A D gene is named only where the DNA matches it firmly. The size field is filled for only some rows; it gives once, few, many or a size class.

TRBD2,TRBJ2-1,19,TRBV20-1,once,CSASGLGNGTRGSYNEQFF,TGCAGTGCTAGTGGGTTAGGCAATGGGACTAGGGGATCCTACAATGAGCAGTTCTTC
-,TRBJ1-2,12,TRBV6-5,once,CASSPGGYGYTF,TGTGCCAGCAGCCCGGGAGGCTATGGCTACACCTTC
TRBD1,TRBJ1-1,14,TRBV5-1,-,CASSRGDRDGEAFF,TGCGCCAGCAGCAGGGGGGACAGGGACGGGGAAGCTTTCTTT
TRBD1,TRBJ1-1,13,TRBV29-1,-,CSVRGQGSTEAFF,TGCAGCGTGAGAGGACAGGGAAGCACTGAAGCTTTCTTT
TRBD1,TRBJ2-1,15,TRBV11-1,-,CASSPDRGHYNEQFF,TGTGCCAGCAGCCCCGACAGGGGGCACTACAATGAGCAGTTCTTC
-,TRBJ1-2,12,TRBV30,-,CAWSLRTDGYTF,TGTGCCTGGAGCCTCCGGACTGATGGCTACACCTTC
-,TRBJ2-2,14,TRBV19,once,CASSIQGRSGELFF,TGTGCCAGTAGTATCCAGGGAAGGAGCGGGGAGCTGTTTTTT
-,TRBJ1-1,14,TRBV19,-,CASSINGGDTEAFF,TGTGCCAGTAGTATAAATGGGGGGGACACTGAAGCTTTCTTT
TRBD2,TRBJ2-7,15,TRBV4-1,once,CASSQEFLAGYEQYF,TGCGCCAGCAGCCAAGAATTCCTAGCGGGGTACGAGCAGTACTTC
TRBD2,TRBJ2-1,13,TRBV30,-,CAWSVVPSGGEFF,TGTGCCTGGAGTGTGGTGCCTAGCGGGGGTGAGTTCTTC
-,TRBJ1-4,12,TRBV11-2,-,CASSLHREKLFF,TGTGCCAGCAGCTTACACCGGGAAAAACTGTTTTTT
-,TRBJ1-2,15,TRBV25-1,-,CASSGTSGGGNGYTF,TGTGCCAGCAGTGGTACCTCCGGGGGGGGGAATGGCTACACCTTC
-,TRBJ2-2,15,TRBV7-2,once,CASSVQGTNTGELFF,TGTGCCAGCAGCGTACAGGGCACGAACACCGGGGAGCTGTTTTTT
-,TRBJ1-1,12,TRBV25-1,-,CASSEGRGEAFF,TGTGCCAGCAGTGAAGGGAGGGGTGAAGCTTTCTTT
-,TRBJ2-2,13,TRBV7-7,-,CASSLRETGELFF,TGTGCCAGCAGCTTACGGGAGACCGGGGAGCTGTTTTTT
TRBD1,TRBJ1-1,15,TRBV7-9,-,CASSLQGALRTEAFF,TGTGCCAGCAGCTTACAGGGGGCGCTTAGGACTGAAGCTTTCTTT
-,TRBJ1-4,16,TRBV10-2,-,CASSARAASTNEKLFF,TGCGCCAGCAGCGCGAGGGCCGCCTCAACTAATGAAAAACTGTTTTTT
-,TRBJ1-5,13,TRBV19,-,CASSIQVNQPQHF,TGTGCCAGTAGTATACAGGTGAATCAGCCCCAGCATTTT
TRBD1,TRBJ1-1,13,TRBV30,once,CAWSVDRGTEAFF,TGTGCCTGGAGTGTCGACAGGGGCACTGAAGCTTTCTTT
-,TRBJ1-1,18,TRBV4-1,-,CASSQVDMGLLGNTEAFF,TGCGCCAGCAGCCAAGTGGACATGGGGCTATTGGGGAACACTGAAGCTTTCTTT
-,TRBJ1-2,11,TRBV20-1,-,CSASLLFGYTF,TGCAGTGCTAGCCTACTTTTTGGCTACACCTTC
-,TRBJ2-2,13,TRBV5-6,-,CASSFQNTGELFF,TGTGCCAGCAGCTTTCAGAACACCGGGGAGCTGTTTTTT
TRBD1,TRBJ2-3,15,TRBV13,-,CASSRGDRGGDTQYF,TGTGCCAGCAGCAGGGGGGACAGGGGAGGGGATACGCAGTATTTT
TRBD2,TRBJ2-3,15,TRBV6-5,medium-sized,CASSPTSGGADTQYF,TGTGCCAGCAGCCCGACGAGCGGGGGAGCAGATACGCAGTATTTT
TRBD2,TRBJ2-1,16,TRBV24-1,-,CATSDPGSGGYNEQFF,TGTGCCACCAGTGACCCGGGAAGCGGGGGGTACAATGAGCAGTTCTTC
-,TRBJ2-2,14,TRBV6-5,few,CASTLTGGPGELFF,TGTGCCAGCACCCTAACCGGGGGGCCGGGGGAGCTGTTTTTT
TRBD2,TRBJ2-3,16,TRBV5-4,few,CASSLETSGITDTQYF,TGTGCCAGCAGCTTAGAAACTAGCGGGATCACAGATACGCAGTATTTT
TRBD1,TRBJ1-2,14,TRBV9,-,CASTTGGGNYGYTF,TGTGCCAGCACCACAGGGGGCGGCAACTATGGCTACACCTTC
-,TRBJ2-7,15,TRBV6-5,once,CASSLRRVSSYEQYF,TGTGCCAGCAGCCTCCGCCGGGTTAGCTCCTACGAGCAGTACTTC
TRBD1,TRBJ1-6,14,TRBV7-9,-,CASSSGQSNSPLHF,TGTGCCAGCAGCTCGGGACAGTCTAATTCACCCCTCCACTTT
TRBD1,TRBJ1-1,13,TRBV6-5,-,CASRTGSNTEAFF,TGTGCCAGCCGGACAGGCTCGAACACTGAAGCTTTCTTT
-,TRBJ1-1,14,TRBV7-6,-,CASSLSQGNTEAFF,TGTGCCAGCAGCTTATCTCAGGGGAACACTGAAGCTTTCTTT
TRBD2,TRBJ2-1,14,TRBV6-5,-,CASSRSGAGNEQFF,TGTGCCAGCAGTAGAAGCGGGGCGGGGAATGAGCAGTTCTTC
TRBD2,TRBJ2-2,15,TRBV20-1,once,CSASSGGVSTGELFF,TGCAGTGCCAGTAGCGGGGGGGTTAGCACCGGGGAGCTGTTTTTT
TRBD1,TRBJ1-4,16,TRBV5-1,-,CASSPGQGATNEKLFF,TGCGCCAGCAGCCCCGGACAGGGGGCCACTAATGAAAAACTGTTTTTT
TRBD1,TRBJ1-6,15,TRBV6-4,-,CASRLQGEGNSPLHF,TGTGCCAGCAGGCTACAGGGGGAAGGTAATTCACCCCTCCACTTT
-,TRBJ1-5,15,TRBV5-1,-,CASSLGAGGNQPQHF,TGCGCCAGCAGCTTGGGGGCAGGGGGCAATCAGCCCCAGCATTTT
-,TRBJ1-1,14,TRBV5-1,few,CASSIDNGGTEAFF,TGCGCCAGCAGCATAGACAACGGGGGCACTGAAGCTTTCTTT
TRBD1,TRBJ1-2,14,TRBV30,-,CAWRRTGRNYGYTF,TGTGCCTGGAGGAGGACAGGCCGAAACTATGGCTACACCTTC
TRBD1,TRBJ2-1,17,TRBV28,-,CASSLSPGQAVYNEQFF,TGTGCCAGCAGTTTATCCCCCGGACAGGCCGTCTACAATGAGCAGTTCTTC